This T cell receptor (beta chain) was documented in a study of cytomegalovirus exposure and HLA in healthy donors. Study outcomes and limitations: Roughly uniform depth of sequencing across donors was assumed in presence/absence analyses.

PCR was performed using 60 Vbeta and 13 Jbeta primers. The method was immunoSEQ multiplex PCR; TCRdb's version includes in-frame clones alone and lacks a portion of them. The repertoire consists of around 110,000 clones, with 79% occurring once and the leading ten covering around 3%. Trimming took off 0 bases at V and 6 bases at J, with 11 bases between the two ends. There are 14 residues in the CDR3. CDR1 and CDR2 (germline): MNHEY, SVGAGI. A note on this clone: The antigen remains unidentified.

The TCR sequence derives from a woman between 18 and 29 years old in good health and CMV-seropositive. V gene TRBV6-5 combines with J gene TRBJ1-2; D may be TRBD1 (5 bases). The sequencing input was PBMCs. The CDR3 DNA reads as TGTGCCAGCAGTTACTCTGAACAGGTCGATGGCTACACCTTC. The encoded protein is CASSYSEQVDGYTF.